Below, 23 T cell receptor beta chains from the same sample are listed, as sequenced in a study of CD8+CD57+ T cells in acquired aplastic anemia. It was genomic DNA that served as the template for profiling TCR beta VDJ and CDR3. TCRdb re-called the reads with MiXCR, one entry per CDR3 protein. The sample carries some 120,000 distinct CDR3 sequences, about 46% recorded once. The sequencing sample was made of sorted CD4+, CD8+, or CD8+CD57+ T cells (not recorded which) from PBMCs. Source of these receptors: a human donor in good health, serving as a control.

The chain is built from TRBV7-2 and TRBJ1-2; 7 bases agree with TRBD1. This CDR3 is built from 15 residues. The germline V gene encodes CDR1 SGHTA and CDR2 FQGNSA. The trim removed 1 base at V and 8 bases at J, leaving 10 bases unmatched. This CDR3 is CASSLVGQVFLGYTF. CDR3 nucleotide sequence: TGTGCCAGCAGCTTAGTTGGACAGGTTTTCCTCGGCTACACCTTC.

This clonotype was picked up many times. One end of the junction varies from germline; a read error may be responsible. CDR3 nucleotide sequence: TGCAGTGCTGGAACAGGGAGGAGCACTCAGCCCCAGCATTTT. This encodes CSAGTGRSTQPQHF. V usage is TRBV20-1 and J usage is TRBJ1-5; tentatively, D is TRBD1 (6 bases). Germline lookup yields CDR1 DFQATT and CDR2 SNEGSKA (reference sequence). The CDR3 runs 14 residues.

This clonotype was found a few times. It may be a read error: a sequence one base away is much more abundant. The genes are TRBV19 and TRBJ2-5; 9 bases are shared with TRBD2. There are 20 residues in the CDR3. The germline gives CDR1 LNHDA, CDR2 SQIVND (reference sequence). Unmatched junction bases numbered 21, after V lost 5 bases and J lost 2 bases. The CDR3 DNA sequence: TGTGCCAGTAGTCCCCGGTTCCCGGGACTAGCCCCAACCGTACAAGAGACCCAGTACTTC. It yields the protein CASSPRFPGLAPTVQETQYF.

This chain links TRBV2 with TRBJ1-4; 8 bases map to TRBD1. Germline values: CDR1 SNHLY, CDR2 FYNNEI. This CDR3 spans 15 amino acids. The trim removed 6 bases at V and 1 base at J, leaving 4 bases unmatched. CDR3 amino acids: CASRGQGGTNEKLFF. The CDR3 nucleotides read TGTGCCAGCAGAGGACAGGGTGGAACTAATGAAAAACTGTTTTTT.

V is TRBV15 and J is TRBJ2-3; D ambiguous. The CDR3 is 15 amino acids. Germline V lookup: CDR1 LNHNV, CDR2 YYDKDF (reference sequence). The V gene lost 1 base and the J gene lost 0 bases, with 8 bases spanning the gap. The CDR3 nucleotides are TGTGCCACCAGCAGAGTCCGTGGCAGCACAGATACGCAGTATTTT. It is translated as CATSRVRGSTDTQYF.

The chain joins TRBV29-1 to TRBJ2-7; 11 nucleotides align to TRBD2. V dropped 6 bases and J dropped 6; count of bases not matched to a gene: 10. Germline V CDR1 and CDR2: SQVTM, ANQGSEA. This CDR3 has 14 amino acids. CDR3 amino acids: CSVTVGLAGGEQYF. The DNA of the CDR3 is TGCAGCGTCACCGTGGGGCTAGCGGGAGGCGAGCAGTACTTC.

This clonotype was seen a few times. The chain joins TRBV7-8 to TRBJ2-7; 9 bases map to TRBD1. The CDR3 covers 15 residues. CDR1 and CDR2 from the germline V gene are SGHVS and FQNEAQ. The V and J ends lost 5 bases and 2 bases, in that order; junction bases with no gene match: 7. The CDR3: CASSAGGTGTYEQYF. For the CDR3, the DNA is TGTGCCAGCAGCGCAGGGGGGACAGGGACCTACGAGCAGTACTTC.

This clonotype was observed a few times. This chain uses TRBV6-1 with TRBJ2-1; 14 bases align to TRBD2. The germline CDR1 and CDR2 sequences are MNHNS and SASEGT. The trim removed 8 bases at V and 6 bases at J, leaving 9 bases unmatched. The CDR3 loop spans 16 amino acids. CDR3 in DNA: TGTGCCAGCCGCCGACTAGCGGGGGGGCCGGCCAATGAGCAGTTCTTC. Translating it yields CASRRLAGGPANEQFF.

The rearrangement uses TRBV20-1 and TRBJ2-7; TRBD2 matches at 12 bases. V was clipped by 6 bases and J by 5 bases; unmatched bases: 11. This CDR3 spans 15 amino acids. From germline, CDR1 is DFQATT and CDR2 SNEGSKA (reference sequence). For the CDR3, the DNA is TGCAGTGCCCGTACTAGCGGGGGGATTGGCCACGAGCAGTACTTC. Translated: CSARTSGGIGHEQYF.

This clonotype was observed at least ten times. CDR3 DNA sequence: TGCAGTGCTAGTAAGGGTTCGGCAGAGAATGAGCAGTTCTTC. Translation: CSASKGSAENEQFF. This chain connects TRBV20-1 to TRBJ2-1; D is unclear. V shed 3 bases and J shed 7 bases, with 16 bases lying between them. The CDR3 length is 14 residues. From germline, CDR1 is DFQATT and CDR2 SNEGSKA (reference sequence).

The CDR3 DNA reads TGTGCCATCAGTGAAGGGGGAAACACCATATATTTT. It is translated as CAISEGGNTIYF. The chain joins TRBV10-3 to TRBJ1-3; no definite D call. The CDR3 runs to 12 residues. Per germline, CDR1 ENHRY and CDR2 SYGVKD. V lost 3 bases and J 4 bases, leaving 4 bases between the germline ends.

The V gene is TRBV29-1, the J gene TRBJ1-1; 7 nucleotides match TRBD1. Germline V gene sequence: CDR1 SQVTM, CDR2 ANQGSEA. The CDR3 is 16 residues long. V dropped 5 bases and J dropped 3; count of bases not matched to a gene: 15. CDR3 coding DNA: TGCAGCGTTCCCCGACCCAAGGGGGCAGGTGACACTGAAGCTTTCTTT. This codes for CSVPRPKGAGDTEAFF.

Concerning this clonotype itself: A read error may produce the germline difference seen at one junction end. This chain links TRBV12-3 or TRBV12-4 with TRBJ1-1, with no clear D. The CDR3 is 13 amino acids. CDR3 DNA sequence: TGTGCCAGCGCCCGATCAGAGAACACTGAAGTTTTCTTT. This sequence encodes CASARSENTEVFF.

This clonotype was seen many times. The chain combines TRBV7-3 with TRBJ1-3; D possibly corresponds to TRBD1 (6 bases). Germline V gene sequence: CDR1 SGHTA, CDR2 FQGTGA. The CDR3 spans 14 residues. Trimming shortened V by 5 bases and J by 3 bases, and 11 bases separated the two germline ends. CDR3 loop: CASSDTTGGNTIYF. The CDR3 nucleotides are TGTGCCAGCAGCGATACGACAGGTGGAAACACCATATATTTT. Full variable domain (remainder filled in from reference TRBV7-3 and TRBJ1-3): GAGVSQTPSNKVTEKGKYVELRCDPISGHTALYWYRQSLGQGPEFLIYFQGTGAADDSGLPNDRFFAVRPEGSVSTLKIQRTERGDSAVYLCASSDTTGGNTIYFGEGSWLTVV.

The chain uses TRBV11-3 and TRBJ1-2, with 10 nucleotides matching TRBD1. With 5 bases clipped from V and 8 bases from J, the junction kept 8 bases outside the gene matches. In germline, CDR1 is SGHNT, CDR2 YENEEA. This CDR3 has 14 residues. The CDR3: CASSMGQGPEGYTF. The DNA of the CDR3 is TGTGCCAGCAGCATGGGACAGGGGCCGGAGGGCTACACCTTC.

This chain links TRBV2 with TRBJ2-7; D is perhaps TRBD2 (5 bases). V gave up 7 bases and J gave up 2 bases, with 9 bases separating them. CDR3 length: 12 amino acids. CDR1 is SNHLY, CDR2 FYNNEI, per germline. The CDR3 here is CASTGVPYEQYF. The CDR3 DNA reads TGTGCCAGCACCGGGGTGCCCTACGAGCAGTACTTC.

This clonotype came up a few times. The V call is TRBV29-1, the J call TRBJ1-1; the D is unclear. This CDR3 spans 13 amino acids. The germline V gene encodes CDR1 SQVTM and CDR2 ANQGSEA. With 4 bases removed from V and 2 bases from J, the gap between germline ends came to 11 bases. The CDR3 DNA reads TGCAGCGTTGCCGCCGGACGAAACACTGAAGCTTTCTTT. Translation gives CSVAAGRNTEAFF.

This clonotype was seen repeatedly, ten times or more. The CDR3 DNA reads TGTGCCAGCAGTTCCGGACAGGGTAATTCACCCCTCCACTTT. It is translated as CASSSGQGNSPLHF. The chain carries TRBV12-3 or TRBV12-4 and TRBJ1-6; 8 positions match TRBD1. This CDR3 spans 14 amino acids. V was pared by 4 bases and J by 6 bases, with 2 bases of the junction left unmatched.

This clonotype was found many times. The J gene is TRBJ2-3, the V gene TRBV12-3 or TRBV12-4; a possible D gene is TRBD1 (6 bases). This CDR3 region has 19 residues. Trimming shortened V by 6 bases and J by 0 bases, and 25 bases separated the two germline ends. CDR3 coding DNA: TGTGCCAGCAGGGTGAAGGGACATTGGGCCGGCTACAGCACAGATACGCAGTATTTT. Protein product: CASRVKGHWAGYSTDTQYF.

The rearrangement joins TRBV10-3 to TRBJ2-5; TRBD2 aligns across 12 bases. Germline V gene data show CDR1 as ENHRY and CDR2 as SYGVKD. The ends lost 6 bases at V and 0 bases at J; junction bases unmatched: 11. The CDR3 contains 18 residues. CDR3 amino acids: CAISSLAGGRIYQETQYF. In DNA, the CDR3 is TGTGCCATCAGCTCACTAGCGGGGGGCCGCATCTACCAAGAGACCCAGTACTTC.

This clonotype was picked up many times. The chain couples TRBV19 to TRBJ1-2; TRBD1 agrees at 7 bases. V was clipped by 9 bases and J by 3 bases; unmatched bases: 10. The CDR3 runs to 14 residues. CDR1 is LNHDA, CDR2 SQIVND, per germline (reference sequence). The CDR3 bases are TGTGCCAGCGCTTCACGACAGGGAGACTATGGCTACACCTTC. It is translated as CASASRQGDYGYTF. The whole variable domain, filled in from reference TRBV19 and TRBJ1-2, reads DGGITQSPKYLFRKEGQNVTLSCEQNLNHDAMYWYRQDPGQGLRLIYYSQIVNDFQKGDIAEGYSVSREKKESFPLTVTSAQKNPTAFYLCASASRQGDYGYTFGSGTRLTVV.

The genes are TRBV5-1 and TRBJ2-5; D uncertain. The V gene's germline CDR1 is SGHRS and CDR2 YFSETQ. CDR3 size: 11 residues. V gave up 5 bases and J gave up 7 bases, with 9 bases separating them. The CDR3 protein is CASSWEGTQYF. The CDR3 DNA sequence: TGCGCCAGCAGTTGGGAAGGGACCCAGTACTTC.

The V gene is TRBV7-9, the J gene TRBJ2-1; TRBD1 matches at 8 bases. J gave up 8 bases and V 5 bases, and 5 bases lay outside the gene matches. Germline CDR1 reads SEHNR; CDR2 reads FQNEAQ (reference sequence). CDR3 length: 13 residues. CDR3 DNA sequence: TGTGCCAGCAGCCGGACAGGGCACTATGAGCAGTTCTTC. This sequence encodes CASSRTGHYEQFF.